These T cell receptor beta chains were read from a single sample in a study of tumor-infiltrating lymphocytes in primary liver carcinoma. TCRdb called the multiplex PCR reads again in MiXCR, with one record for every CDR3 protein. The sample comprises tens of thousands of distinct CDR3 sequences, around 70% of which are singletons, and approximately 19% rests with the top ten. The sequenced sample was liver tumor tissue from sampling region 1. The receptors originated from a man in his forties or fifties with primary liver carcinoma and hepatitis B virus infection. Both conserved end residues are trimmed from each CDR3. The order of the fields is V gene, J gene, CDR3 protein.

>TRBV7-2|TRBJ1-1
ASSLGTGGAPEAF
>TRBV5-4|TRBJ2-6
ANSSQGTGANVLT
>TRBV6-6|TRBJ2-7
ASSYRDRRASEQY
>TRBV12-3/TRBV12-4|-
ASSNADRVLLPQY
>TRBV6-5|TRBJ2-3
ASSLALSTDTQY
>TRBV6-1|TRBJ2-1
VSSLEIGGIYNEQF
>TRBV7-8|TRBJ2-1
TSSLAGGQGEQF
>TRBV6-5|TRBJ1-2
VSSEDKRYGYT
>TRBV10-2|TRBJ1-1
ARSESSSMNTETF
>TRBV12-3/TRBV12-4|TRBJ2-5
ASSPDLGTGQETQY
>TRBV5-5|TRBJ2-7
ASSFGSSYEQY
>TRBV29-1|TRBJ2-7
SARTGVYVQY
>TRBV29-1|TRBJ1-1
SVGGARDIMNNEAF
>TRBV28|TRBJ2-3
ASSGAGDRGTGTHY
>TRBV12-3/TRBV12-4|TRBJ2-1
ASSIWEIHEQL
>TRBV11-2|TRBJ2-7
ASSLVGGSSYEQY